The following is a TCR beta chain sequence with its context. The CDR3 runs to 13 residues. CDR1 is SGHRS, CDR2 YFSETQ, per germline. Trimming removed 7 bases from V and 4 bases from J, with 15 bases in between. The sample's time point: newly diagnosed GD, antithyroid drugs for less than 3 months. Scientists built the TCR library using RNA that was extracted from PBMCs. The sample belongs to a study of regulatory T cells in long-lasting Graves disease. Across the whole study: For under 3 months, newly diagnosed Graves' patients had been taking antithyroid drugs.

Libraries of TCR beta came from iRepertoire HTBI primers plus Arm-PCR of CDR3 regions. TCRdb re-derived calls from the multiplex PCR reads in MiXCR, one entry per CDR3 protein. This table holds hundreds of thousands of distinct CDR3 sequences, 15% found once. The same data also went into a second study, on T cells in Graves' hyperthyroidism and ophthalmopathy. That study adds: The study excluded patients with uncontrolled infection, other autoimmune disease, pregnancy or lactation.

The clonotype was recovered from a woman in her forties with Graves disease. V gene TRBV5-1 combines with J gene TRBJ2-7; D perhaps matches TRBD1 (6 bases). Sequenced material: peripheral blood mononuclear cells (PBMCs), taken at new diagnosis, from a patient treated with antithyroid drugs. As DNA, the CDR3 is TGCGCCAGCGGGACGGACAGAGTTTACGAGCAGTACTTC. Amino acid sequence: CASGTDRVYEQYF.